This T cell receptor (beta chain) originates from a study of spatial heterogeneity in lung cancer (dated by TCRdb to about 2019). For the wider study: Donors were some 78 patients with early-stage, untreated non-small cell lung cancer from the lung TRACERx cohort. Follow-up PBMC samples were sequenced whenever available, and the median time to follow-up was 2 to 3 years after resection. Both alpha and beta chains were TCR-sequenced in 200 to 250 tumor regions, under 70 matched nontumor lung samples and around 54 PBMC samples obtained at surgery. Nonsynonymous mutation counts, determined by whole-exome sequencing of tumor tissue, were related to TCR repertoire features. In the raw uncorrected reads, each unique combination of TCR and UMI appeared more than ten times on average. Beta-chain transcripts were consistently detected in greater numbers than alpha-chain transcripts, which likely reflected higher beta-chain transcript abundance. In non-small cell lung cancer, the study made a quantitative comparison of TCR alpha and beta repertoires among multiple tumor regions, matched nontumor lung and blood.

Receptors were amplified or captured by 5' RACE. Sequencing was carried out with a NextSeq 500. To allow correction of PCR and sequencing errors, the TCR library protocol tagged every TCR cDNA molecule with a unique molecular identifier. Per the authors' processing: TCR identification, UMI-based error correction and CDR3 extraction were performed with Decombinator tools. TCRs above a frequency of 2 per 1,000, corresponding to the top 1% of the tumor frequency distribution, were defined as expanded. Rényi diversity was computed with the R vegan package after subsampling each repertoire 100 times to 5,000 TCRs. CDR3 similarity networks were built from amino acid triplet string-kernel similarity, with CDR3s being connected when pairwise similarity was above 0.82. The public reads were reprocessed in TCRdb via fastp at Q25 and MiXCR, keeping in-frame beta chains. Rows with a matching CDR3 protein are joined into one entry that keeps the most common DNA and genes. Here the V and J calls rest on TCRdb's processing, not on the authors' analysis. Recorded for this sample are around 1,300 distinct CDR3 sequences; less than 60% of them occurred a single time. Together, the top ten hold over 7.5% of the sample.

The time point label, as the study defines it: blood at routine non-recurrence follow-up after resection. TCR sequencing used whole RNA extracted from tumor and nontumor lung tissue, or from cryopreserved PBMC samples, without cell sorting. Patients were selected for TCR sequencing only if sufficient RNA was available from at least two tumor regions. The full study reports these points: Ubiquitous expanded tumor TCRs were found in blood more often at tumor resection than at routine follow-up. Only about 15 patients were included in comparisons of baseline and follow-up blood repertoires. Additional single-cell paired TCR alpha and beta sequencing was considered necessary to confirm, at a functional level, the hypothesis that regional TCRs recognize regional mutations.

A remark on this clonotype: This receptor's antigen is unknown. Per-base qualities were not stored, and no clone one base away is much larger. This beta chain is an off-target read within a library intended for alpha chains, so its frequency means little.

The CDR3 holds 14 amino acids from the cysteine to the phenylalanine. Of the read, only the CDR3 DNA is kept; its 42 bases are in frame from base 1. CDR1 and CDR2 (LNHDA, SQIVND) derive from the germline V gene (reference sequence). Trimming takes 3 bases off V and 7 bases off J; junction bases not matched to a gene: 6. This TCR derives from a female donor with early-stage non-small cell lung cancer. Sequencing was performed on PBMCs, taken at follow-up. The sequence is built from TRBV19 and TRBJ2-4; TRBD1 aligns with 7 central bases. The CDR3 is CASSIRGGANIQYF. The DNA sequence is given as TGTGCCAGTAGTATTAGAGGGGGCGCGAACATTCAGTACTTC.